Here is one T cell receptor (beta chain) with its context. The data stem from a study of blood T cells in healthy people across ages. Looked up from germline, CDR1 is SGHTA and CDR2 is FQGNSA. CDR3 length: 14 amino acids. V was clipped by 4 bases and J by 5 bases; unmatched bases: 3. Primers used in a second PCR of roughly 6 to 11 cycles were a sample-barcoded 5' primer and a J-beta primer mix. TCRdb reanalysed the 5' RACE reads using MiXCR and keeps one entry per CDR3 protein. The sample carries approximately 850,000 distinct CDR3 sequences, roughly 60% recorded once. The source material was blood. V usage is TRBV7-2 and J usage is TRBJ2-7; 12 bases map to TRBD2. The sequence was obtained from a man aged 25 to 40 in good health. As DNA, the CDR3 is TGTGCCAGCAGCTCGCGGACTAGCGGGAACGAGCAGTACTTC. Translated: CASSSRTSGNEQYF.